One sample yielded the 9 T cell receptor beta chains listed below, sequenced in a study of technical replicates of blood from a handful of donors. Sequencing was performed with immunoSEQ multiplex PCR; in TCRdb, only in-frame clones are kept and a portion is missing. The sample holds 75,000 to 95,000 clones, approximately 95% seen once. The specimen sequenced was T cells isolated from PBMCs. These receptors came from a human donor in good health.

This chain connects TRBV15 to TRBJ1-1; D is uncertain. The germline gives CDR1 LNHNV, CDR2 YYDKDF (reference sequence). The germline V and J ends were trimmed by 2 bases and 2 bases, with 3 bases remaining between them. This CDR3 is built from 12 residues. The CDR3 loop is CATSRLNTEAFF. The CDR3 region has the DNA TGTGCCACCAGCAGACTAAACACTGAAGCTTTCTTT.

The chain has TRBV6-4 and TRBJ1-5; D may be TRBD1 (5 bases). Per germline, CDR1 MRHNA and CDR2 SNTAGT. The CDR3 is 15 amino acids. Trimming stripped 2 bases from V and 4 bases from J, with 12 bases between. CDR3 bases: TGTGCCAGCAGTGACCGGGCAGGGCCGAATCAGCCCCAGCATTTT. Amino acids: CASSDRAGPNQPQHF.

With respect to this clone: Other DNA sequences in this specimen translate into the identical CDR3. The chain recombines TRBV15 with TRBJ2-7; D is possibly TRBD1 (5 bases). V lost 0 bases to trimming and J lost 7 bases, with 10 bases between them. CDR3 size: 13 residues. Germline values: CDR1 LNHNV, CDR2 YYDKDF (reference sequence). CDR3 in DNA: TGTGCCACCAGCAGAGATAGGGGCCGGGAGCAGTACTTC. This gives the protein CATSRDRGREQYF.

The chain uses TRBV4-1 and TRBJ2-6; 7 positions agree with TRBD2. The V gene's germline CDR1 is MGHRA and CDR2 YSYEKL. This CDR3 spans 17 amino acids. V dropped 5 bases and J dropped 0; count of bases not matched to a gene: 7. The CDR3 region has the DNA TGCGCCAGCAGCTCCCCGGGACTACGCTCTGGGGCCAACGTCCTGACTTTC. Amino acid sequence: CASSSPGLRSGANVLTF.

CDR3 sequence (DNA): TGCGCCAGCAGCCCCCGGGAGTCTGACGTGACCCAGTACTTC. Amino acids: CASSPRESDVTQYF. J is TRBJ2-5 and V is TRBV5-1, with TRBD2 as a possible D gene (6 bases). V was shortened by 4 bases and J by 7 bases, with 17 bases between the two germline ends. Germline V gives CDR1 SGHRS, CDR2 YFSETQ. The CDR3 runs to 14 residues. Drawing the rest from reference TRBV5-1 and TRBJ2-5, the complete variable domain is KAGVTQTPRYLIKTRGQQVTLSCSPISGHRSVSWYQQTPGQGLQFLFEYFSETQRNKGNFPGRFSGRQFSNSRSEMNVSTLELGDSALYLCASSPRESDVTQYFGPGTRLLVL.

J is TRBJ2-4 and V is TRBV5-1; D gene ambiguous. Deletions cut 0 bases from V and 3 bases from J, with 10 bases between. The CDR3 extends over 15 amino acids. CDR1 is SGHRS and CDR2 is YFSETQ in the germline V gene. The CDR3 loop reads CASSLDGAFKNIQYF. The CDR3 DNA reads TGCGCCAGCAGCTTGGACGGAGCGTTCAAAAACATTCAGTACTTC.

The chain carries TRBV7-8 and TRBJ1-1; 8 bases are a match to TRBD1. V shed 5 bases and J 4 bases; nucleotides not matched to a gene: 6. This CDR3 comprises 14 residues. Germline V lookup: CDR1 SGHVS, CDR2 FQNEAQ. The CDR3 sequence is CASSPGGEGTEAFF. The CDR3 nucleotides read TGTGCCAGCAGCCCAGGGGGCGAGGGCACTGAAGCTTTCTTT.

The chain links TRBV2 to TRBJ1-2, with unresolved D. Germline V gives CDR1 SNHLY, CDR2 FYNNEI. The length of the CDR3 is 15 residues. Trimming stripped 1 base from V and 4 bases from J, with 13 bases between. The CDR3 here is CASSEEPRSSYGYTF. The CDR3, as DNA: TGTGCCAGCAGTGAAGAACCGAGATCATCCTATGGCTACACCTTC.

This rearrangement joins TRBV7-3 to TRBJ2-1, with D possibly TRBD2 on 5 matching bases. Germline-derived CDR1 and CDR2 are SGHTA and FQGTGA. Trimming cost V 2 bases and J 7 bases, with 15 bases left between them. The CDR3 is 15 residues long. CDR3 sequence: CASSLSGGSMNEQFF. In DNA form, the CDR3 reads TGTGCCAGCAGCTTATCCGGAGGTAGTATGAATGAGCAGTTCTTC.